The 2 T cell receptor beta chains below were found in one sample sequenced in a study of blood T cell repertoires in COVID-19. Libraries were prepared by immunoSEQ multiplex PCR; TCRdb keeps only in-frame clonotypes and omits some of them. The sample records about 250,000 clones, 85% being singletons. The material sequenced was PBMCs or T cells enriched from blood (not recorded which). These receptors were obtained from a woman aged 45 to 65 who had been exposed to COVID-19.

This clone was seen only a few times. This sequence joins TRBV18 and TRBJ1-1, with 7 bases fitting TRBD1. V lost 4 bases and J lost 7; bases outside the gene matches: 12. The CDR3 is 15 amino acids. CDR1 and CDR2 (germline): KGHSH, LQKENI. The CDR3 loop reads CASSQPSGTANEAFF. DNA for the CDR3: TGTGCCAGCTCACAACCCTCCGGGACAGCGAATGAAGCTTTCTTT.

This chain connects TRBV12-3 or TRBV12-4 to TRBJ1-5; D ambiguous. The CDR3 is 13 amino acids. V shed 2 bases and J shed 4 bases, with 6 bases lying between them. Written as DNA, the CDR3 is TGTGCCAGCAGTTTAACAGTGAATCAGCCCCAGCATTTT. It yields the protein CASSLTVNQPQHF.